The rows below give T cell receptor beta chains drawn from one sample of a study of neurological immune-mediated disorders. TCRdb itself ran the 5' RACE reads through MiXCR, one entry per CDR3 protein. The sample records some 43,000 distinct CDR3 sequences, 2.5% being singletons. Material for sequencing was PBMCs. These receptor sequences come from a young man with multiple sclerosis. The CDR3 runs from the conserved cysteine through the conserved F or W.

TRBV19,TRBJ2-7,CASSETGPREQYF
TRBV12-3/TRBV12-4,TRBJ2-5,CASSPIQGRGETQYF
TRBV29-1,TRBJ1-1,CSVEDQGTMNTEAFF
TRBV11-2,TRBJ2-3,CASSSPGVLTDTQYF
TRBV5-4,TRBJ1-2,CASSIGGPGNGYTF
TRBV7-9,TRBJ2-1,CASSSVYRTGGVDEQFF
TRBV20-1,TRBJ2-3,CSATHPTRATDTQYF
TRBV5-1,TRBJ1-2,CASSKDRAGYGHTF
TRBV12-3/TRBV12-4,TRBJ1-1,CASIKTVGEPLNTEAFF
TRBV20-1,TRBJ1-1,CSAWDSIEAFF
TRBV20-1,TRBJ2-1,CSAREFYEQFF
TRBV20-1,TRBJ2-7,CSAKPDPGGLAGGSEQYF
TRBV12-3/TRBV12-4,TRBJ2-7,CASSPDRDEQYF
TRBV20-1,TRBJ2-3,CSARVVAGLPDTQYF
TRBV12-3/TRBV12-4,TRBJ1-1,CASRAAAYTEAFF
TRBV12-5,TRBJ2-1,CASGLPGLAGGAYNEQFF
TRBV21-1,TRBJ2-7,CATPFYEQYF